This section outlines one TCR beta chain sequence together with its context. Its matching antigen is unknown. Germline V gene lookup returns CDR1 MGHRA and CDR2 YSYEKL. The CDR3 consists of 15 residues. V was pared by 0 bases and J by 0 bases, with 6 bases between. Profiled with immunoSEQ multiplex PCR; TCRdb holds only in-frame clones, not every one. The repertoire consists of over 50,000 clones, with around 85% occurring once and the leading ten covering about 13%. With autoimmune disease history or systemic immunosuppression, patients were excluded. The data stem from a study of OX40 agonist ivuxolimab in advanced cancers. Turning to the study itself: One hepatocellular carcinoma and a couple of cutaneous melanoma patients partially responded.

Study conclusions and caveats: Circulating CD4+ and CD8+ T cells showed clonal expansion by week 6 at 0.1 to 3.0 mg/kg.

The rearrangement uses TRBV4-1 and TRBJ2-1; tentatively, D is TRBD2 (5 bases). This TCR derives from an adult with an advanced solid tumor such as melanoma, head and neck, liver or kidney cancer. Source: CD4+ or CD8+ T cells sorted from blood, taken in a trial of the OX40 agonist ivuxolimab. DNA for the CDR3: TGCGCCAGCAGCCAAGAAGGGAGCTCCTACAATGAGCAGTTCTTC. This codes for CASSQEGSSYNEQFF.